What follows describes a single TCR beta chain. Its target is unknown. These data belong to a study of cytomegalovirus exposure and HLA in healthy donors. About the research overall: The Caucasian-associated ancestry cluster held around 81% of approximately 400 genotyped donors. Study outcomes and limitations: High sensitivity and specificity were reportedly achieved when the classifier diagnosed cytomegalovirus status.

Researchers ran the PCR with 60 Vbeta and 13 Jbeta primers. Sequencing used immunoSEQ multiplex PCR; TCRdb keeps in-frame clones, though not all of them. The specimen's table records more than 45,000 clones. The CDR3 covers 16 residues. CDR1 is SGHRS and CDR2 is YFSETQ in the germline V gene. Trimming at V came to 0 bases and at J to 0 bases, leaving 5 bases not matched to a gene. The chain has TRBV5-1 and TRBJ2-5; TRBD2 matches 7 bases. Material: PBMCs. This receptor was obtained from a woman aged 40-49 years in good health and CMV-seronegative. CDR3 bases: TGCGCCAGCAGCTTGGCCACGGGAGGTTACCAAGAGACCCAGTACTTC. This encodes CASSLATGGYQETQYF. The complete variable domain, with remaining parts taken from reference TRBV5-1 and TRBJ2-5, reads KAGVTQTPRYLIKTRGQQVTLSCSPISGHRSVSWYQQTPGQGLQFLFEYFSETQRNKGNFPGRFSGRQFSNSRSEMNVSTLELGDSALYLCASSLATGGYQETQYFGPGTRLLVL.